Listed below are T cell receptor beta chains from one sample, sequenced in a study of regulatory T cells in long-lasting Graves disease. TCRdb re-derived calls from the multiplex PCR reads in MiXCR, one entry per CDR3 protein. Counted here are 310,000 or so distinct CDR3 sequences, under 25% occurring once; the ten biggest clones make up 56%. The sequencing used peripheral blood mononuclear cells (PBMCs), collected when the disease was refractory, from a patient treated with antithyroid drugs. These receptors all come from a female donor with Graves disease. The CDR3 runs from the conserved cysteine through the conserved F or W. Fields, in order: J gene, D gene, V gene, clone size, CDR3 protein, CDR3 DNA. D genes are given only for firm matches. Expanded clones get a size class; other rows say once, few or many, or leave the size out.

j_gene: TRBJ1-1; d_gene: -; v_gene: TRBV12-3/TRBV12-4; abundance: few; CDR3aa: CASSFSTDSEAFF; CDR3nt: TGTGCCAGCAGTTTCTCAACAGACTCTGAAGCTTTCTTT
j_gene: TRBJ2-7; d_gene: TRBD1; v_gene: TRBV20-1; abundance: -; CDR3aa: CSARGTGVQSYEQYF; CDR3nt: TGCAGTGCTAGAGGGACAGGGGTTCAATCCTACGAGCAGTACTTC
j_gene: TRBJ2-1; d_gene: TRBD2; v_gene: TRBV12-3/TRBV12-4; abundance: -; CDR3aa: CASSFGLGFGEQFF; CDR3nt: TGTGCCAGCAGTTTTGGACTAGGCTTTGGTGAGCAGTTCTTC
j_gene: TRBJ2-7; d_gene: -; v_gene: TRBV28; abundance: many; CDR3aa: CASSFYKEVLPKQYF; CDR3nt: TGTGCCAGCAGTTTTTATAAGGAGGTTTTGCCAAAGCAGTACTTC
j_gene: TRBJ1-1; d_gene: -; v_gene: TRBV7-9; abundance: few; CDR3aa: CASSHEDRLLNTEAFF; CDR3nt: TGTGCCAGCAGTCACGAAGACAGGCTACTGAACACTGAAGCTTTCTTT
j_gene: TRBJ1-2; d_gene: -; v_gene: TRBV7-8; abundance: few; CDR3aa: CASSSEGRTSSGYGYTF; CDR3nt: TGTGCCAGCAGCTCCGAAGGACGGACGTCTTCGGGCTATGGCTACACCTTC
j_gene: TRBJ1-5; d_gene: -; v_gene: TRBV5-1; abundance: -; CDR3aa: CASNLDYLGNQPQHF; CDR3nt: TGCGCCAGCAACTTGGACTATCTAGGCAATCAGCCCCAGCATTTT
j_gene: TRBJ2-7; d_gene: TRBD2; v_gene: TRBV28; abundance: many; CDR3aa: CASSLYAGVGGYEQYF; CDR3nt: TGTGCCAGCAGTTTATATGCGGGGGTGGGAGGCTACGAGCAGTACTTC
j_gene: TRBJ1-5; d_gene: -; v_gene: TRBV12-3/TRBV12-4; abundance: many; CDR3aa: CASSMADRNQPQHF; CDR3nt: TGTGCCAGCAGTATGGCCGATCGCAATCAGCCCCAGCATTTT
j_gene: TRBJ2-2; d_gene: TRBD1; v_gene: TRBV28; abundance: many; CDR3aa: CASSLFGTGGTGELFF; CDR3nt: TGTGCCAGCAGCCTTTTTGGGACAGGGGGAACCGGGGAGCTGTTTTTT
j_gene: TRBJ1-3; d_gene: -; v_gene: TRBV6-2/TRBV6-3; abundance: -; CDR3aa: CASSRVQTSSGNTIYF; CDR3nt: TGTGCCAGCAGCAGAGTCCAAACGAGCTCTGGAAACACCATATATTTT
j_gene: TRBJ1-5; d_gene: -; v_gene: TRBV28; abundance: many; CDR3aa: CASSLSRMGQPQHF; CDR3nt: TGTGCCAGCAGTTTATCGAGGATGGGGCAGCCCCAGCATTTT
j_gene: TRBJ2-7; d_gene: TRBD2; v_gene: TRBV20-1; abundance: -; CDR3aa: CSASTVFASGFGDEQYF; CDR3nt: TGCAGTGCTAGTACCGTTTTCGCTAGCGGGTTTGGTGACGAGCAGTACTTC
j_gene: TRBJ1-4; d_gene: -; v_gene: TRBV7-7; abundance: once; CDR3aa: CASSLGGGRTNEKLFF; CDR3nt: TGTGCTAGCAGCTTAGGGGGGGGGAGAACTAATGAAAAACTGTTTTTT
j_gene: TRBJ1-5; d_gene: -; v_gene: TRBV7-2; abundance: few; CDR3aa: CASSLVGGGFNQPQHF; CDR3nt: TGTGCCAGCAGCTTAGTAGGAGGAGGCTTTAATCAGCCCCAGCATTTT
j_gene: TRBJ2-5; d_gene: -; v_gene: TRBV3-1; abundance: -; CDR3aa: CASSQDRFAGTQYF; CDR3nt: TGTGCCAGCAGCCAAGACCGATTCGCGGGGACCCAGTACTTC
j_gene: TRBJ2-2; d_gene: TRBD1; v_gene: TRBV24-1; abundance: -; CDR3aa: CATSDLPTGAGELFF; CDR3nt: TGTGCCACCAGTGACTTGCCAACAGGGGCCGGGGAGCTGTTTTTT
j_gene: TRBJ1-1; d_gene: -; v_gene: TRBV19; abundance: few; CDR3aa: CASRFLADTEAFF; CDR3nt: TGTGCCAGTAGGTTCTTGGCGGACACTGAAGCTTTCTTT
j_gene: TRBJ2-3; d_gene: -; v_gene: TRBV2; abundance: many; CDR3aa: CASRERRGFSTSTDTQYF; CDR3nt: TGTGCCAGCAGGGAAAGGCGGGGCTTTTCTACTAGCACAGATACGCAGTATTTT
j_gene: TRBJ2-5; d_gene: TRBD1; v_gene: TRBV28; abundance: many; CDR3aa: CASSPNLGQGAAETQYF; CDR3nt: TGTGCCAGCAGTCCGAATCTGGGACAGGGGGCGGCCGAGACCCAGTACTTC
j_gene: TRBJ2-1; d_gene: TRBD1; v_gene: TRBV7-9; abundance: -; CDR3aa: CASSLGVGRQGKKEQFF; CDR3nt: TGTGCCAGCAGCTTAGGCGTGGGGAGACAGGGAAAAAAGGAGCAGTTCTTC
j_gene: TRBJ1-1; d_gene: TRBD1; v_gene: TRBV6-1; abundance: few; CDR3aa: CASSEDRGRLTEAFF; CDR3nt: TGTGCCAGCAGTGAAGACAGGGGGCGACTTACTGAAGCTTTCTTT
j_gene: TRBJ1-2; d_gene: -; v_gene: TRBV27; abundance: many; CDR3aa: CASSLSYPGPTLYGYTF; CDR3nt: TGTGCCAGCAGCCTTTCTTACCCGGGACCGACTCTCTATGGCTACACCTTC
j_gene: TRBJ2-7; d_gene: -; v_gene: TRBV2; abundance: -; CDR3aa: CASSGQDSYEQYF; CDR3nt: TGTGCCAGCAGTGGACAGGACTCCTACGAGCAGTACTTC
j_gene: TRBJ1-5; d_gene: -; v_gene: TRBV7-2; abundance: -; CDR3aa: CASSSARDSLSNQPQHF; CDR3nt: TGTGCCAGCAGCTCCGCACGGGACTCTTTGAGCAATCAGCCCCAGCATTTT
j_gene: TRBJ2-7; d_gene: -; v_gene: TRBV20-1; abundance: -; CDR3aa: CSASQGGSYYEQYF; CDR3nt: TGCAGTGCTAGTCAGGGGGGCAGTTACTACGAGCAGTACTTC
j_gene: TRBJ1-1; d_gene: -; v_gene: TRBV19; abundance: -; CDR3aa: CASFNRVRDTEAFF; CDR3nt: TGTGCCAGTTTTAACAGGGTAAGGGACACTGAAGCTTTCTTT
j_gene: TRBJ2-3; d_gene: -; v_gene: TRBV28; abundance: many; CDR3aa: CASSPSDTYTDTQYF; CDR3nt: TGTGCCAGCAGTCCCTCGGACACGTACACAGATACGCAGTATTTT
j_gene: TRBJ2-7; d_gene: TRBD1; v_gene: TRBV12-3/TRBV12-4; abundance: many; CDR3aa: CASSLIWDRGSYEQYF; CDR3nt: TGTGCCAGCAGTTTAATCTGGGACAGGGGTTCCTACGAGCAGTACTTC
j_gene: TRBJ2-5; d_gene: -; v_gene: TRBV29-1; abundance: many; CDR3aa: CSVAEQSEETQYF; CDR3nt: TGCAGCGTTGCGGAACAGTCTGAAGAGACCCAGTACTTC
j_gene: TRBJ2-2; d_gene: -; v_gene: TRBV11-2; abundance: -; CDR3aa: CASSLSGRDTGELFF; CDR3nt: TGTGCCAGCAGCCTTTCCGGGAGAGACACCGGGGAGCTGTTTTTT